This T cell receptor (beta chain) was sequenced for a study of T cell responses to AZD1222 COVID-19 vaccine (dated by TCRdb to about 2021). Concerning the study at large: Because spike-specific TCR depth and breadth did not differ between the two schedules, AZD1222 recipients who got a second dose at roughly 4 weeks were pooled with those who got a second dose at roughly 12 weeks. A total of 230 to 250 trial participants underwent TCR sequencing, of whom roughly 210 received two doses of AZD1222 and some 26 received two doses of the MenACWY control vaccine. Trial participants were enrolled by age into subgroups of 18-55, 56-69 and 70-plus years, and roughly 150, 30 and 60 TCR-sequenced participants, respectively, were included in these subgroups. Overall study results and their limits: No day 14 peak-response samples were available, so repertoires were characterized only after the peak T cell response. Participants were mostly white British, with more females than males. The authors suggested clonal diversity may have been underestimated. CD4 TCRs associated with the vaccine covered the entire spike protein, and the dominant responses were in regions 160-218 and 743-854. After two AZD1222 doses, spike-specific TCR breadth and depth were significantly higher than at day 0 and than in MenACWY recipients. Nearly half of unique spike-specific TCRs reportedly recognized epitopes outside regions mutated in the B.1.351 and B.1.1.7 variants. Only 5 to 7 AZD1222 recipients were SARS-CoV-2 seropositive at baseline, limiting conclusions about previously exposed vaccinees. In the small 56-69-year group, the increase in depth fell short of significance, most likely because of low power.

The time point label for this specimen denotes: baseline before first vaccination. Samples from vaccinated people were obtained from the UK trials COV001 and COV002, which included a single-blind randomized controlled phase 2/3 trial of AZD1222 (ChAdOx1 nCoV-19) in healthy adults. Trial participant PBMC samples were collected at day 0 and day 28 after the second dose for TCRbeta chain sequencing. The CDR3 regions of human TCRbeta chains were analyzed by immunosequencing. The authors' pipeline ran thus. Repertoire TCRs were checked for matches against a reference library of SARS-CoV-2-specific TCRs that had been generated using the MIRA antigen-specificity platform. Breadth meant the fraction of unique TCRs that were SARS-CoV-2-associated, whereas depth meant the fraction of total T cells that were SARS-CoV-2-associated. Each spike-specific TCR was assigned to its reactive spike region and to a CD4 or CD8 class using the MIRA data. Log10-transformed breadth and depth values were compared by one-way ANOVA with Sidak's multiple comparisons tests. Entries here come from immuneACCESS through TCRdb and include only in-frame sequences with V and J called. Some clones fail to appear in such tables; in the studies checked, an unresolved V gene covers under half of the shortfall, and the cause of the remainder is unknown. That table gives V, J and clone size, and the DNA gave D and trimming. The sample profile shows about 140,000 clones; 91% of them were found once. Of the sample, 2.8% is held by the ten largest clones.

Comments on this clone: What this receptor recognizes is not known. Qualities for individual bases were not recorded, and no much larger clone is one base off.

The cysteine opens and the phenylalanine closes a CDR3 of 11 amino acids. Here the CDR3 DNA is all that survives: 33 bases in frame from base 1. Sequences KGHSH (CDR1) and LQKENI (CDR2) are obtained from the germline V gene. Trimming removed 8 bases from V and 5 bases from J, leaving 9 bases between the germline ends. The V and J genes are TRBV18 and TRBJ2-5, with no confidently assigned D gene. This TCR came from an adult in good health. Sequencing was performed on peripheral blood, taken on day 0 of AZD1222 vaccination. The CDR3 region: CASRELETQYF. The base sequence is TGTGCCAGCAGGGAATTGGAGACCCAGTACTTC.